Presented here are 28 T cell receptor beta chains from one specimen sequenced in a study of sequential checkpoint blockade in melanoma. Treatment defined: randomized to nivolumab then ipilimumab (arm A) or the reverse (arm B). TCRdb's table, derived via immunoSEQ multiplex PCR, lists solely in-frame clones and lacks some. The repertoire holds some 40,000 clones, about 88% seen once, with under 15% in the top ten. The source was CD8+ T cells sorted from blood (inferred from file names), collected from a patient given nivolumab and ipilimumab in sequence. These receptors were collected from a human donor with melanoma.

The chain couples TRBV13 to TRBJ1-4, with TRBD1 matching 8 bases. In germline, CDR1 is PRHDT, CDR2 FYEKMQ (reference sequence). V shed 0 bases, J shed 10 bases, and the junction held 10 bases outside the gene matches. The CDR3 is 16 residues long. Here the CDR3 reads CASSLGPPGGFGKLFF. The CDR3 DNA sequence: TGTGCCAGCAGCTTAGGTCCCCCAGGGGGCTTTGGAAAACTGTTTTTT.

This rearrangement joins TRBV21-1 to TRBJ1-3. TRBV21-1 is designated a pseudogene. CDR3 length equals 17 residues. The CDR3: CASSRSEYTSSGNTIYF. CDR3 nucleotides: TGTGCCAGCAGCCGCTCGGAGTATACAAGCTCTGGAAACACCATATATTTT.

This clone was picked up one time. The chain combines TRBV7-6 with TRBJ2-1; D might be TRBD2 (6 bases). Germline values: CDR1 SGHVS, CDR2 FNYEAQ. V lost 5 bases and J lost 0, with 17 bases in between. The CDR3 runs 17 residues. CDR3 in DNA: TGTGCCAGCAGCCCCCGCGACGCTAGCGCCTCCTACAATGAGCAGTTCTTC. It translates to CASSPRDASASYNEQFF.

The V gene is TRBV27, the J gene TRBJ2-7; D remains unclear. V gave up 3 bases and J gave up 0 bases, with 6 bases separating them. CDR3 size: 13 residues. Per germline, CDR1 MNHEY and CDR2 SMNVEV (reference sequence). The CDR3 DNA reads TGTGCCAGCAGTTTCAAGCCCTCCTACGAGCAGTACTTC. Its protein product is CASSFKPSYEQYF.

This clone was recorded only once. V and J are TRBV5-1 and TRBJ2-7, with 9 bases fitting TRBD2. Germline-derived CDR1 and CDR2 are SGHRS and YFSETQ. J gave up 2 bases and V 4 bases, and 10 bases lay outside the gene matches. The CDR3 is 16 amino acids. The CDR3 here is CASSPSIAGAAYEQYF. The CDR3 DNA sequence: TGCGCCAGCAGCCCATCTATAGCGGGAGCGGCCTACGAGCAGTACTTC. The variable domain in full, with the rest retrieved from reference TRBV5-1 and TRBJ2-7, is KAGVTQTPRYLIKTRGQQVTLSCSPISGHRSVSWYQQTPGQGLQFLFEYFSETQRNKGNFPGRFSGRQFSNSRSEMNVSTLELGDSALYLCASSPSIAGAAYEQYFGPGTRLTVT.

A few counts support this clone. One junction end does not reproduce the germline sequence, and a read error may be involved. The chain uses TRBV5-6 and TRBJ2-7; a weak D match, TRBD2 (6 bases). This CDR3 contains 12 residues. From germline, CDR1 is SGHDT and CDR2 YYEEEE. The CDR3 spells CASSLTGREVDF. Here the CDR3 DNA reads TGTGCCAGCAGCTTAACCGGCAGGGAGGTCGACTTC.

The chain links TRBV10-2 to TRBJ2-7, with TRBD1 as a possible D gene (6 bases). The CDR3 is 15 residues long. Per germline, CDR1 WSHSY and CDR2 SAAADI. V dropped 8 bases and J dropped 0 bases, with 17 bases sitting between them. Here the CDR3 reads CASHPGQGSSYEQYV. The CDR3, as DNA: TGCGCCAGCCACCCGGGACAAGGGAGCTCCTACGAGCAGTACGTC.

This clone was counted a few times. The V call is TRBV5-5, the J call TRBJ2-4; D might be TRBD1 (6 bases). CDR3 size: 15 residues. V shed 1 base and J shed 8 bases, with 16 bases lying between them. From germline, CDR1 is SGHKS and CDR2 YYEKEE (reference sequence). Here the CDR3 reads CASSLPRQGIDIQYF. The DNA for the CDR3 is TGTGCCAGCAGCTTGCCGCGGCAGGGGATTGACATTCAGTACTTC.

J is TRBJ2-3 and V is TRBV19; 7 bases match TRBD1. The germline V gene has CDR1 LNHDA and CDR2 SQIVND (reference sequence). CDR3 size: 17 residues. The V and J ends lost 4 bases and 1 base, in that order; junction bases with no gene match: 11. The CDR3 nucleotides read TGTGCCAGTAGTACAGGCGCAGGGGGATTAGGCACAGATACGCAGTATTTT. As protein: CASSTGAGGLGTDTQYF. Full variable domain (outside the CDR3, taken from reference TRBV19 and TRBJ2-3): DGGITQSPKYLFRKEGQNVTLSCEQNLNHDAMYWYRQDPGQGLRLIYYSQIVNDFQKGDIAEGYSVSREKKESFPLTVTSAQKNPTAFYLCASSTGAGGLGTDTQYFGPGTRLTVL.

V usage is TRBV5-1 and J usage is TRBJ2-3, with TRBD1 matching 9 bases. This CDR3 is 17 amino acids long. Germline V gene lookup returns CDR1 SGHRS and CDR2 YFSETQ. The junction had 11 bases not matched to a gene; V was cut back by 4 bases and J by 2 bases. CDR3: CASSAPSGTGYTDTQYF. The DNA for the CDR3 is TGCGCCAGCAGCGCGCCCTCCGGGACAGGGTACACAGATACGCAGTATTTT.

The J gene is TRBJ2-3, the V gene TRBV2; D is possibly TRBD1 (6 bases). The V end lost 7 bases, the J end lost 6 bases, and 17 bases lay between the germline ends. Germline values: CDR1 SNHLY, CDR2 FYNNEI. This CDR3 has 14 residues. CDR3 protein: CASILHGGPDTQYF. The CDR3 nucleotides are TGTGCCAGCATCCTCCATGGGGGCCCGGATACGCAGTATTTT.

V gene TRBV28 combines with J gene TRBJ1-5; 10 bases fit TRBD1. Germline V gene data show CDR1 as MDHEN and CDR2 as SYDVKM. Unmatched junction bases numbered 10, after V lost 6 bases and J lost 5 bases. The CDR3 is made up of 16 amino acids. This CDR3 is CASSLDRGRSDQPQHF. CDR3 nucleotides: TGTGCCAGCAGCCTAGACAGGGGGCGATCGGATCAGCCCCAGCATTTT.

The chain combines TRBV2 with TRBJ2-7, with 10 bases matching TRBD1. The trim removed 8 bases at V and 2 bases at J, leaving 3 bases unmatched. The CDR3 totals 13 residues. Germline CDR1 SNHLY, CDR2 FYNNEI. The CDR3 spells CASAGQGTYEQYF. The CDR3 coding sequence is TGTGCCAGCGCGGGACAGGGGACCTACGAGCAGTACTTC.

The rearrangement uses TRBV7-2 and TRBJ2-2; no clear D gene. The V gene's germline CDR1 is SGHTA and CDR2 FQGNSA. CDR3 length: 14 residues. With 0 bases removed from V and 1 base from J, the gap between germline ends came to 3 bases. CDR3 loop: CASSLAVNTGELFF. The CDR3 bases are TGTGCCAGCAGCTTAGCCGTGAACACCGGGGAGCTGTTTTTT.

The chain couples TRBV27 to TRBJ2-3; 11 bases line up with TRBD2. Germline CDR1 reads MNHEY; CDR2 reads SMNVEV (reference sequence). The CDR3 sequence is 16 residues long. The V segment lost 3 bases and the J segment 1 base; nucleotides outside the gene matches: 3. As DNA, the CDR3 is TGTGCCAGCAGTTTCGTACTAGCGGGAGGCACAGATACGCAGTATTTT. Amino acids: CASSFVLAGGTDTQYF.

The chain recombines TRBV6-1 with TRBJ1-4; D is undetermined. This CDR3 has 16 amino acids. V lost 0 bases and J 0 bases, leaving 8 bases between the germline ends. Germline values: CDR1 MNHNS, CDR2 SASEGT. This CDR3 reads CASSEAVRATNEKLFF. The CDR3 coding sequence is TGTGCCAGCAGTGAAGCTGTTCGGGCAACTAATGAAAAACTGTTTTTT.

The chain employs TRBV6-5 and TRBJ2-7, with D perhaps matching TRBD2 (6 bases). Germline V CDR1 and CDR2: MNHEY, SVGAGI. V was cut by 5 bases and J by 1 base, with 12 bases left in between. The CDR3 contains 14 residues. The CDR3 reads CASSPPGVSYEQYF. CDR3 sequence (DNA): TGTGCCAGCAGTCCCCCGGGGGTTTCCTACGAGCAGTACTTC.

The J gene is TRBJ2-1, the V gene TRBV4-1; 11 nucleotides match TRBD2. The CDR3 sequence is 16 residues long. V shed 3 bases and J 6 bases; nucleotides not matched to a gene: 7. Germline CDR1 reads MGHRA; CDR2 reads YSYEKL. CDR3 region: CASSQVSGRGGNEQFF. The CDR3 DNA is TGCGCCAGCAGCCAGGTTAGCGGGAGGGGGGGCAATGAGCAGTTCTTC.

This clone was detected only a few times. The rearrangement links TRBV21-1 to TRBJ2-7; the D call in the table, TRBD1, was not verified against the DNA. TRBV21-1 is given as a pseudogene. CDR3 length: 15 residues. CDR3 protein: CASSKEGQVVYEQYV. CDR3 DNA sequence: TGTGCCAGCAGCAAAGAGGGACAGGTAGTTTACGAGCAGTACGTC.

This clone was detected only a few times. The chain has TRBV19 and TRBJ1-5; a weak D match, TRBD1 (5 bases). The CDR3 contains 15 residues. Trimming cost V 0 bases and J 3 bases, with 9 bases left between them. Germline values: CDR1 LNHDA, CDR2 SQIVND (reference sequence). CDR3 coding DNA: TGTGCCAGTAGTATAGAGTCAGGGCTCAATCAGCCCCAGCATTTT. Translated: CASSIESGLNQPQHF.

This rearrangement joins TRBV5-8 to TRBJ1-6; 9 bases are shared with TRBD1. CDR1 is SGHTS and CDR2 is YDEGEE in the germline V gene. The CDR3 is 18 residues long. J lost 7 bases, V lost 4 bases, and 15 bases had no gene match. CDR3 amino acids: CASSEPGQGLRLNSPLHF. Written as DNA, the CDR3 is TGTGCCAGCAGCGAACCGGGACAGGGTTTACGGTTAAATTCACCCCTCCACTTT.

This sequence joins TRBV7-9 and TRBJ2-1; no clear D gene. This CDR3 is built from 15 residues. CDR1 is SEHNR and CDR2 is FQNEAQ in the germline V gene (reference sequence). With 5 bases removed from V and 2 bases from J, the gap between germline ends came to 13 bases. CDR3 DNA sequence: TGTGCCAGCAGCCCGAGCCCCATCCCCTACAATGAGCAGTTCTTC. Amino acids: CASSPSPIPYNEQFF.

This chain connects TRBV19 to TRBJ2-5; tentatively, D is TRBD1 (5 bases). This CDR3 comprises 13 residues. Trimming took 2 bases from V and 7 from J, leaving 11 bases between them. Germline CDR1 and CDR2: LNHDA and SQIVND (reference sequence). The CDR3 reads CASSITPRATQYF. CDR3 sequence (DNA): TGTGCCAGTAGTATAACCCCCAGGGCGACCCAGTACTTC. Full variable domain (missing parts from reference TRBV19 and TRBJ2-5): DGGITQSPKYLFRKEGQNVTLSCEQNLNHDAMYWYRQDPGQGLRLIYYSQIVNDFQKGDIAEGYSVSREKKESFPLTVTSAQKNPTAFYLCASSITPRATQYFGPGTRLLVL.

The chain uses TRBV7-8 and TRBJ2-2; 10 nucleotides match TRBD1. The germline V gene has CDR1 SGHVS and CDR2 FQNEAQ. Trimming cost V 3 bases and J 6 bases; bases outside gene matches: 13. The CDR3 runs 18 residues. The CDR3 loop is CASSFKDRDRGKSGELFF. The CDR3 DNA sequence: TGTGCCAGCAGCTTCAAAGACCGGGACAGGGGTAAATCCGGGGAGCTGTTTTTT.

CDR3 loop: CSAIWQGETQYF. The CDR3 nucleotides are TGCAGCGCAATATGGCAGGGGGAGACCCAGTACTTC. The chain recombines TRBV29-1 with TRBJ2-5; possible D gene TRBD1, 6 bases. The germline gives CDR1 SQVTM, CDR2 ANQGSEA. This CDR3 region has 12 residues. V lost 7 bases, J lost 5 bases, and 14 bases lay in between.

The rearrangement uses TRBV5-5 and TRBJ2-1, with D tentatively TRBD2 (5 bases). V gave up 0 bases and J gave up 8 bases, with 21 bases separating them. CDR1 and CDR2 (germline): SGHKS, YYEKEE (reference sequence). CDR3 length: 17 amino acids. CDR3 coding DNA: TGTGCCAGCAGCTTGGCCGTAGGGAGCTTTCGGTCGGATGAGCAGTTCTTC. This codes for CASSLAVGSFRSDEQFF.

V usage is TRBV9 and J usage is TRBJ2-3; 9 bases line up with TRBD2. The germline V gene has CDR1 SGDLS and CDR2 YYNGEE. This CDR3 spans 16 amino acids. Germline trimming cut 1 base from V and 4 bases from J; bases unmatched to any gene: 7. CDR3 residues: CASSVIPGLASDTQYF. CDR3 DNA sequence: TGTGCCAGCAGCGTAATCCCGGGACTAGCTTCAGATACGCAGTATTTT.

The V call is TRBV4-1, the J call TRBJ1-1; TRBD1 matches at 7 bases. The germline CDR1 and CDR2 sequences are MGHRA and YSYEKL. The CDR3 is 15 amino acids. With 4 bases clipped from V and 4 bases from J, the junction kept 9 bases outside the gene matches. This CDR3 reads CASSPHRGVSTEAFF. CDR3 DNA sequence: TGCGCCAGCAGCCCACACAGGGGAGTGAGCACTGAAGCTTTCTTT.